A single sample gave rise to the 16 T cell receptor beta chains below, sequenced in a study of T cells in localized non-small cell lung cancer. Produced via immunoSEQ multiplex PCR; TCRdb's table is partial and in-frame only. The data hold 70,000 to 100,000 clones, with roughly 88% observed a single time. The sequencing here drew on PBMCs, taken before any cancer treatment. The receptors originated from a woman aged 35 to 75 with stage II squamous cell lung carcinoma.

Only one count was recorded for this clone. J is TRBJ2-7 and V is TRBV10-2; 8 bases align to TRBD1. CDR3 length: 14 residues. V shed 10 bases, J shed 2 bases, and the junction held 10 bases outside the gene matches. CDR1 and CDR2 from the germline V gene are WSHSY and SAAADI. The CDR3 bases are TGCGCCACCCGGGACAGGCCCTTCCCCTACGAGCAGTACTTC. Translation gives CATRDRPFPYEQYF.

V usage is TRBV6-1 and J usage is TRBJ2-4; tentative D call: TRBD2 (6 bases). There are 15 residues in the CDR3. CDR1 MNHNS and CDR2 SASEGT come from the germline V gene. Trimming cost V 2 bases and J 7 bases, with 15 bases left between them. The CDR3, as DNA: TGTGCCAGCAGTGAAAGACGGGATCGGGAGAACATTCAGTACTTC. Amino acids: CASSERRDRENIQYF.

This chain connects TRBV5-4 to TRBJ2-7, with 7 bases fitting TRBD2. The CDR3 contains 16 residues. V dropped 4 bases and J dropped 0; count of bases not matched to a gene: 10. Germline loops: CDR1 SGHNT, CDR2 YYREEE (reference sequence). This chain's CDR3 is CASSQPKGGGSYEQYF. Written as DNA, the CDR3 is TGTGCCAGCAGCCAACCAAAAGGCGGGGGCTCCTACGAGCAGTACTTC.

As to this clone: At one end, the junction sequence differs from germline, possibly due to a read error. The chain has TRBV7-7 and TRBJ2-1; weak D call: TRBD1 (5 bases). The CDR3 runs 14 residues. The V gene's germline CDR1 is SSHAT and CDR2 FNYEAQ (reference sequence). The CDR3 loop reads CASSRAQGLNEQFF. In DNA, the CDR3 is TGTGCTAGCAGTAGGGCCCAGGGTTTGAATGAGCAGTTCTTC.

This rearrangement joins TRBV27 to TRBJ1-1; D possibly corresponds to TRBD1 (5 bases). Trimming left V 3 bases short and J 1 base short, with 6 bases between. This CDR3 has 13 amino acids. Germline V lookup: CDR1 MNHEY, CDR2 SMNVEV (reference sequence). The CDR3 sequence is CASSLGPNTEAFF. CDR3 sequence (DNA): TGTGCCAGCAGTTTGGGACCGAACACTGAAGCTTTCTTT.

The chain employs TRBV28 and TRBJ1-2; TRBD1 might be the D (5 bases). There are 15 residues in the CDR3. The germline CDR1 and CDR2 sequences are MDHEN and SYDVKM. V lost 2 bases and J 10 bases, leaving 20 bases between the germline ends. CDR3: CASSLIGAHLNDYTF. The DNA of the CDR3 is TGTGCCAGCAGTTTAATAGGGGCCCACCTGAATGACTACACCTTC.

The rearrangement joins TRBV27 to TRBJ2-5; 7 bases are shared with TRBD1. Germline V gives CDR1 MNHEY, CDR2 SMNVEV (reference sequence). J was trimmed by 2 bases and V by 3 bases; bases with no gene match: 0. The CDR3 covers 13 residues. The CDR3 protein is CASSFRGQETQYF. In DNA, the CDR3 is TGTGCCAGCAGTTTCAGGGGGCAAGAGACCCAGTACTTC.

CDR3: CASSQTGGATDTQYF. CDR3 DNA sequence: TGTGCCAGCAGCCAGACGGGGGGCGCCACAGATACGCAGTATTTT. V is TRBV11-3 and J is TRBJ2-3; maybe TRBD2 (7 bases). The CDR3 has 15 amino acids. Trimming took 5 bases from V and 2 from J, leaving 14 bases between them. In germline, CDR1 is SGHNT, CDR2 YENEEA.

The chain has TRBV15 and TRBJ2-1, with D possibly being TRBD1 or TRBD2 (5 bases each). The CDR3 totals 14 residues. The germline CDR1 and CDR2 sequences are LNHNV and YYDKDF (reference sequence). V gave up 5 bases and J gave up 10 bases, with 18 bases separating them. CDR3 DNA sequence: TGTGCCACCAGCGCTGACCTCGGGACCGAAGAGCAGTTCTTC. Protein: CATSADLGTEEQFF.

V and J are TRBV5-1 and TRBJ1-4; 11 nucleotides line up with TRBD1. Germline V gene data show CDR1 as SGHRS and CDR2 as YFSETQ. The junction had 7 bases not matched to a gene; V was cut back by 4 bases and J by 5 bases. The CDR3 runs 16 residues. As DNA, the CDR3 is TGCGCCAGCAGCCACGGACAGGGGGCTTTAAATGAAAAACTGTTTTTT. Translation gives CASSHGQGALNEKLFF. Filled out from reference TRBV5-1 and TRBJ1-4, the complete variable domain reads KAGVTQTPRYLIKTRGQQVTLSCSPISGHRSVSWYQQTPGQGLQFLFEYFSETQRNKGNFPGRFSGRQFSNSRSEMNVSTLELGDSALYLCASSHGQGALNEKLFFGSGTQLSVL.

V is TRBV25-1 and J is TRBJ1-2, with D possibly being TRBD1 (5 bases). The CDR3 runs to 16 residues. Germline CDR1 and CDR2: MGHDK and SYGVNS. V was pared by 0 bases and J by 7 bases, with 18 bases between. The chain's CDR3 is CASSEYRAGSSSGYTF. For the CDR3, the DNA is TGTGCCAGCAGTGAATATCGGGCAGGGAGCAGTAGTGGCTACACCTTC.

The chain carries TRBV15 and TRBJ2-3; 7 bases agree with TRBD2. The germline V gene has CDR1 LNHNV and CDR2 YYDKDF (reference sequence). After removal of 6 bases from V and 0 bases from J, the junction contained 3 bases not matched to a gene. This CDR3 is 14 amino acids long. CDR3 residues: CATRSGASTDTQYF. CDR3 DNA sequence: TGTGCCACCAGGAGCGGGGCAAGCACAGATACGCAGTATTTT.

The CDR3: CASSYSSGGASNEQYF. In nucleotides, the CDR3 is TGTGCCAGCAGTTACTCTTCTGGGGGGGCTTCGAACGAGCAGTACTTC. The rearrangement joins TRBV6-6 to TRBJ2-7, with D possibly being TRBD2 (7 bases). V lost 0 bases to trimming and J lost 5 bases, with 17 bases between them. CDR1 is MNHNY and CDR2 is SVGAGI in the germline V gene (reference sequence). This CDR3 comprises 16 residues.

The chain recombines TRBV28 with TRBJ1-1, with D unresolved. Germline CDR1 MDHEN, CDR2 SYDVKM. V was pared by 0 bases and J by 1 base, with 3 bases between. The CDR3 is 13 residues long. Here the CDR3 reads CASSLWKNTEAFF. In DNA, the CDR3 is TGTGCCAGCAGTTTATGGAAGAACACTGAAGCTTTCTTT.

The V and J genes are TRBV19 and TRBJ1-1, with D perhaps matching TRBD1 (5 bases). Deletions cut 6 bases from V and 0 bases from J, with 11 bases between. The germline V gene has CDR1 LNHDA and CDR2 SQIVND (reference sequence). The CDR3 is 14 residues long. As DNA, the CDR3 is TGTGCCAGTAGGCCGGGACGGATGAACACTGAAGCTTTCTTT. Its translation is CASRPGRMNTEAFF. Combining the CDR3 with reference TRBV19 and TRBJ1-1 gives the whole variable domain DGGITQSPKYLFRKEGQNVTLSCEQNLNHDAMYWYRQDPGQGLRLIYYSQIVNDFQKGDIAEGYSVSREKKESFPLTVTSAQKNPTAFYLCASRPGRMNTEAFFGQGTRLTVV.

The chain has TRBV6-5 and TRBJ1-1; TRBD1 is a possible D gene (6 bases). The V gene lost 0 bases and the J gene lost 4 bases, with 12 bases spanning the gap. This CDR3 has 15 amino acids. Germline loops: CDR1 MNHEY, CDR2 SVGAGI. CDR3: CASSYSSGAGTEAFF. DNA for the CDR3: TGTGCCAGCAGTTACTCCTCGGGGGCGGGCACTGAAGCTTTCTTT.